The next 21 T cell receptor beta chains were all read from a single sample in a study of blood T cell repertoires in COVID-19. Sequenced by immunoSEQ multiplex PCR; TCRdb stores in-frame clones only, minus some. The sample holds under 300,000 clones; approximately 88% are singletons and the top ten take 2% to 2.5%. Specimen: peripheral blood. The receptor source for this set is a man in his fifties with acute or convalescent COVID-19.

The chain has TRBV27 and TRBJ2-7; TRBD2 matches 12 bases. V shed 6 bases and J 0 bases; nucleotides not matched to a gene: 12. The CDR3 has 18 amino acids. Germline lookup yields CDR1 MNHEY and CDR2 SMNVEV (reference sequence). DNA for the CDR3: TGTGCCAGCAGGGGGCGGACTAGCGGGGACGTGTACTCCTACGAGCAGTACTTC. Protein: CASRGRTSGDVYSYEQYF.

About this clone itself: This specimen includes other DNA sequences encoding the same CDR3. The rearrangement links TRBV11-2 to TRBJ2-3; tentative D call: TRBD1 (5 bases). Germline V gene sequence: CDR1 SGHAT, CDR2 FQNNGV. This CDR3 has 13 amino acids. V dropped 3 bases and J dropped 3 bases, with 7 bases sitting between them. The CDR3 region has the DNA TGTGCCAGCAGCTTGGCAGGGACAGATACGCAGTATTTT. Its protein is CASSLAGTDTQYF.

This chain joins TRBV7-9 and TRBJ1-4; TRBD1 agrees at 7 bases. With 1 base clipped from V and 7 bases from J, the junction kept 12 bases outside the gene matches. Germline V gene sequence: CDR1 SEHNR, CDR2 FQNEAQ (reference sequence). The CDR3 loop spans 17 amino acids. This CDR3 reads CASSLGTLEGAGEKLFF. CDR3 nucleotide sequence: TGTGCCAGCAGCTTAGGGACCTTGGAGGGGGCAGGTGAAAAACTGTTTTTT. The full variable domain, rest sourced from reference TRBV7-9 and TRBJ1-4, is DTGVSQNPRHKITKRGQNVTFRCDPISEHNRLYWYRQTLGQGPEFLTYFQNEAQLEKSRLLSDRFSAERPKGSFSTLEIQRTEQGDSAMYLCASSLGTLEGAGEKLFFGSGTQLSVL.

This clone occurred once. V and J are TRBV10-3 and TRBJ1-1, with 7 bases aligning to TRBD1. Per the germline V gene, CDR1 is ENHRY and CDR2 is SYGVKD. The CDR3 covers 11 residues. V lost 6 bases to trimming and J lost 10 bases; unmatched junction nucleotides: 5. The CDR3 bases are TGTGCCATCAGGCGACAGGGTGGAGCTTTCTTT. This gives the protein CAIRRQGGAFF.

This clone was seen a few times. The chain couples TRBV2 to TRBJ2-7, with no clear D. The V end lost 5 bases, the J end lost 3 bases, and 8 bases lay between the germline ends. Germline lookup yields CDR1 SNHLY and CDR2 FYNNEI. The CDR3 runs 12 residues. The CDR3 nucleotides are TGTGCCAGCAGTCTAGAAGGCTACGAGCAGTACTTC. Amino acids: CASSLEGYEQYF.

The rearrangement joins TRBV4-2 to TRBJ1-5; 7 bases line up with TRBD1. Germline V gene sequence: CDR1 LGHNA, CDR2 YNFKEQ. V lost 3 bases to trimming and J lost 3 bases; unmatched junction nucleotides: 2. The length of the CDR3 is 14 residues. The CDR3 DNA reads TGTGCCAGCAGCCAGGGGACAGACAATCAGCCCCAGCATTTT. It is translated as CASSQGTDNQPQHF.

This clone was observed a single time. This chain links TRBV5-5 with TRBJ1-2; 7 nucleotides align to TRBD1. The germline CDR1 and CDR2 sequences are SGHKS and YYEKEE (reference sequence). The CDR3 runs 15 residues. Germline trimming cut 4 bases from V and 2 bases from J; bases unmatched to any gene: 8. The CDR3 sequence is CASSPQEGANYGYTF. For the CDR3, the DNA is TGTGCCAGCAGCCCCCAGGAGGGGGCAAACTATGGCTACACCTTC.

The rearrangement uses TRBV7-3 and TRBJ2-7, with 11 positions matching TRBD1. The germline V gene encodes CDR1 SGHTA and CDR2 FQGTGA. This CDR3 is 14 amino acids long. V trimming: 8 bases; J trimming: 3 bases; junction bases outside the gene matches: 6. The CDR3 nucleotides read TGTGCCAGCTCCCCCGGGACAGGGGGCTACGAGCAGTACTTC. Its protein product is CASSPGTGGYEQYF.

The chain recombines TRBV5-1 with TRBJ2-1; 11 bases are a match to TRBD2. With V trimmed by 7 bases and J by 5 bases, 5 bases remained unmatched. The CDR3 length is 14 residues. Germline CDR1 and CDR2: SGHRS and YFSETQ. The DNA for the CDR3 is TGCGCCAGCCGACTAGCGGGGCGAAACAATGAGCAGTTCTTC. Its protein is CASRLAGRNNEQFF.

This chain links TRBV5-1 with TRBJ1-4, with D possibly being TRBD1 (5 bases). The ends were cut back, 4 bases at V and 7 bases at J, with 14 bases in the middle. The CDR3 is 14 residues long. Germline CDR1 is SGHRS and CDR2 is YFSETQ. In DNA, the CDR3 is TGCGCCAGCAGCACCCCGGGTAGGGGTGAAAAACTGTTTTTT. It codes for CASSTPGRGEKLFF.

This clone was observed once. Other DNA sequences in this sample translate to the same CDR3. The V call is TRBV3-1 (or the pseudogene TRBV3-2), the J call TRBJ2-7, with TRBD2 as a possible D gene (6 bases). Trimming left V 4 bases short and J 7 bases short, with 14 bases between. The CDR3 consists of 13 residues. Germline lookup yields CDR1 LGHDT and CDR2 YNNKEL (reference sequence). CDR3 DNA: TGTGCCAGCAGCCCCAGACTAGAAGGGGAGCAGTACTTC. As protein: CASSPRLEGEQYF.

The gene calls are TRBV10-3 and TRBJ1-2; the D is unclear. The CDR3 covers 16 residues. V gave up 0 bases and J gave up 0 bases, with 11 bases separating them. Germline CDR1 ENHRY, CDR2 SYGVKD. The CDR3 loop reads CAISESEGSANYGYTF. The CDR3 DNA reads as TGTGCCATCAGTGAGTCGGAGGGATCAGCTAACTATGGCTACACCTTC.

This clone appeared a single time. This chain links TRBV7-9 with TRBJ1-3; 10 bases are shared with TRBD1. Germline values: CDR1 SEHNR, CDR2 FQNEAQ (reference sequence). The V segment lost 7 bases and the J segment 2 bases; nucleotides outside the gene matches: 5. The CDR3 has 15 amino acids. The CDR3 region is CASMRTGGTGNTIYF. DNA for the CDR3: TGTGCCAGCATGCGGACAGGGGGGACTGGAAACACCATATATTTT.

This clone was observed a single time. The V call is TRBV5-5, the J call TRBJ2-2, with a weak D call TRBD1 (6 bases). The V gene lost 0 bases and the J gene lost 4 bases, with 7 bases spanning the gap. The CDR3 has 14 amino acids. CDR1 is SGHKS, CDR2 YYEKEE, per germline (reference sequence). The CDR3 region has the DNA TGTGCCAGCAGCTTGGGGGGGCTCACCGGGGAGCTGTTTTTT. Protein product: CASSLGGLTGELFF.

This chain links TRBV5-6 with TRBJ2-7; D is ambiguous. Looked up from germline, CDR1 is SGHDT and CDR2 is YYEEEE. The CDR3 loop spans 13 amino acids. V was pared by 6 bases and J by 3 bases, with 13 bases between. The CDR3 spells CASTPGGRYEQYF. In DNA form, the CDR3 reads TGTGCCAGCACCCCCGGCGGTCGCTACGAGCAGTACTTC.

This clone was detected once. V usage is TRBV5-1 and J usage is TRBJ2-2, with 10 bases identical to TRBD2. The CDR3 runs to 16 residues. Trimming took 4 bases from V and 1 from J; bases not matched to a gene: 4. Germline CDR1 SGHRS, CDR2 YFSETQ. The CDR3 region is CASSPRLAGNTGELFF. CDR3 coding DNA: TGCGCCAGCAGCCCCAGACTAGCGGGGAACACCGGGGAGCTGTTTTTT.

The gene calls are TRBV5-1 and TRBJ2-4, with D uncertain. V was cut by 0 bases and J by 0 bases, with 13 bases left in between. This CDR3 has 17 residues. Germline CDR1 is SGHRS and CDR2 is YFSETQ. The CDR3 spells CASSLESRQLAKNIQYF. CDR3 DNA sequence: TGCGCCAGCAGCTTGGAGTCGCGACAACTAGCCAAAAACATTCAGTACTTC.

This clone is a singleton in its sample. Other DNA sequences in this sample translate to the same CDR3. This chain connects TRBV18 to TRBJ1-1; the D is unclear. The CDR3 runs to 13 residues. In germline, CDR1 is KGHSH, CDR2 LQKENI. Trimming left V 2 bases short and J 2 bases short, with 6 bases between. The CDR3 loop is CASSPAGNTEAFF. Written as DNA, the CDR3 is TGTGCCAGCTCACCAGCAGGAAACACTGAAGCTTTCTTT.

The CDR3 nucleotides read TGTGCCAGCAGCTTAGATCGGGTTCGGAACACCGGGGAGCTGTTTTTT. Translating gives CASSLDRVRNTGELFF. J is TRBJ2-2 and V is TRBV7-3; D unclear. The germline V and J ends were trimmed by 2 bases and 1 base, with 11 bases remaining between them. The CDR3 sequence is 16 residues long. Germline CDR1 reads SGHTA; CDR2 reads FQGTGA.

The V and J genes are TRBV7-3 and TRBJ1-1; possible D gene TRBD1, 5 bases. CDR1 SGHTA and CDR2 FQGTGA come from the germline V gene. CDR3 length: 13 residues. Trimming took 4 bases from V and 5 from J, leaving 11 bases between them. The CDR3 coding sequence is TGTGCCAGCAGCTCCGTAGGGGATACTGAAGCTTTCTTT. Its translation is CASSSVGDTEAFF.

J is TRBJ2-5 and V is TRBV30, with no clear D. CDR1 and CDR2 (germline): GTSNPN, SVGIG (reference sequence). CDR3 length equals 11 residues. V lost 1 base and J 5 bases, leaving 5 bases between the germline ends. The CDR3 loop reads CAWSEAETQYF. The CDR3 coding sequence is TGTGCCTGGAGTGAAGCGGAGACCCAGTACTTC.